This entry features one TCR beta chain sequence. The sample comes from a study of T cells in Graves' hyperthyroidism and ophthalmopathy. Study as a whole: Before treatment of any kind, peripheral blood was taken at initial diagnosis.

In germline, CDR1 is SNHLY, CDR2 FYNNEI. The CDR3 runs 18 residues. The germline V and J ends were trimmed by 6 bases and 2 bases, with 23 bases remaining between them. RNA transcripts provided the source from which TCR beta CDR3 regions were amplified. Primed by the HTBI set, a first-round RT-PCR was run on the TCR CDR3. TCRdb processed the multiplex PCR reads anew with MiXCR; each CDR3 protein has one entry. This table has nearly 750,000 distinct CDR3 sequences, 30% to 40% appearing once. This TCR was sampled from a woman between 40 and 55 years old with Graves' hyperthyroidism. Sequenced input: blood. The chain carries TRBV2 and TRBJ1-5; D ambiguous. This CDR3 is CASSLRPPTSQGNQPQHF. The CDR3 DNA reads TGTGCCAGCAGCCTGAGGCCACCCACCTCTCAGGGCAATCAGCCCCAGCATTTT.